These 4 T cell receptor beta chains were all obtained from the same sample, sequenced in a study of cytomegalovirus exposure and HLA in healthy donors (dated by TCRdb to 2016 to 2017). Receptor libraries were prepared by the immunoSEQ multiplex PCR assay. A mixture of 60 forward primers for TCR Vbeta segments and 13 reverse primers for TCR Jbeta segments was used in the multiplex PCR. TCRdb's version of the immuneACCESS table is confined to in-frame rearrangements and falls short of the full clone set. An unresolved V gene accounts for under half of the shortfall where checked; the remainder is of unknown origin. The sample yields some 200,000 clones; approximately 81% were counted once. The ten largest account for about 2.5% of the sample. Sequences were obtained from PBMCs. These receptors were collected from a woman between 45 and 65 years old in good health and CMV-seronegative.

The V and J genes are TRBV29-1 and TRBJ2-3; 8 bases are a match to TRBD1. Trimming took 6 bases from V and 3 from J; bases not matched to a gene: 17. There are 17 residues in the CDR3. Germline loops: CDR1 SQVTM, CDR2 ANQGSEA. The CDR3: CSVHLRGQGKRTDTQYF. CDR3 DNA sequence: TGCAGCGTGCACCTACGTGGACAGGGTAAGAGAACAGATACGCAGTATTTT.

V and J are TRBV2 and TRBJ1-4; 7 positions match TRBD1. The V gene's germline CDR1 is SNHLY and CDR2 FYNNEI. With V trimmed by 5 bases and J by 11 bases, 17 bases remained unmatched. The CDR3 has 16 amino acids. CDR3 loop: CASSKDRPRPGIKLFF. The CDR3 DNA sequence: TGTGCCAGCAGTAAGGACAGGCCCCGGCCGGGGATCAAACTGTTTTTT.

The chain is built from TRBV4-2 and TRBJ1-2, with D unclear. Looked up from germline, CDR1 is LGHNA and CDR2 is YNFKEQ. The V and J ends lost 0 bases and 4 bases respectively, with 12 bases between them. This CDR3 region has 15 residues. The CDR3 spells CASSQERGGFYGYTF. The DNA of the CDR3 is TGTGCCAGCAGCCAAGAGAGAGGAGGGTTCTATGGCTACACCTTC.

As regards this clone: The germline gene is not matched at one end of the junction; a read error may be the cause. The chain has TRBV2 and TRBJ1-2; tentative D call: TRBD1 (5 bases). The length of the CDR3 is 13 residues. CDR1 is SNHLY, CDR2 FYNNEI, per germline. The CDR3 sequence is CARRLTAFYGYTF. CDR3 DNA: TGTGCCCGCAGGCTGACAGCCTTCTATGGCTACACCTTC.